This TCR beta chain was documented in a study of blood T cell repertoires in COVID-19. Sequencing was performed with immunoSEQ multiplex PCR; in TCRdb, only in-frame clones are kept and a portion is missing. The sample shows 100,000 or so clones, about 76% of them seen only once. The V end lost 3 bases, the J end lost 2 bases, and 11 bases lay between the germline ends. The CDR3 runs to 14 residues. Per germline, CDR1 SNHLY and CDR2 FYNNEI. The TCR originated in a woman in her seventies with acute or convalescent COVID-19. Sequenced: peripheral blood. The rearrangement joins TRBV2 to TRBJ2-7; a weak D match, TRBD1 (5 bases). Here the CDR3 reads CASSEYRTTYEQYF. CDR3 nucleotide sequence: TGTGCCAGCAGTGAGTACAGGACCACCTACGAGCAGTACTTC.